This note documents a single TCR beta chain sequence. The time point: newly diagnosed GD, antithyroid drugs for less than 3 months. RNA extracted from PBMCs served as the sequencing template. These data are taken from a study of regulatory T cells in long-lasting Graves disease. Through Arm-PCR of CDR3 regions and iRepertoire HTBI primers, TCR beta libraries were built. TCRdb fed the multiplex PCR reads into MiXCR, producing one record per CDR3 protein. The table has 450,000 to 600,000 distinct CDR3 sequences, 15% to 20% seen once. This CDR3 contains 15 residues. CDR1 is KGHSH and CDR2 is LQKENI in the germline V gene. The V end was cut by 0 bases, the J end by 0 bases, with 8 bases between. These same data were also listed under a study on T cells in Graves' hyperthyroidism and ophthalmopathy.

This clonotype originated in a man in his forties or fifties with Graves disease. The sequenced sample was peripheral blood mononuclear cells (PBMCs), obtained at new diagnosis, from a patient treated with antithyroid drugs. The chain recombines TRBV18 with TRBJ1-1; D not certain. CDR3 in DNA: TGTGCCAGCTCACCACCTCTCGGGGTGAACACTGAAGCTTTCTTT. Translated, it gives CASSPPLGVNTEAFF.